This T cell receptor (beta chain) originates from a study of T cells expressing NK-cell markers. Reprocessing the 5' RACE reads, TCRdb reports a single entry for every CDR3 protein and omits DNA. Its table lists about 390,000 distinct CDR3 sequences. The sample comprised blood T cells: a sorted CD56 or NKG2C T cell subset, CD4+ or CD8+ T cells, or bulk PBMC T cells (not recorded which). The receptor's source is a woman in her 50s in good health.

Here the CDR3 reads CASSWGTSGSNEQFF. The chain carries TRBV7-3 and TRBJ2-1; the D call of TRBD2 rests on TCRdb alone, since no DNA is present to check it. The CDR3 is 15 residues long. Germline loops: CDR1 SGHTA, CDR2 FQGTGA.